These T cell receptor beta chains were read from a single sample in a study of T-cell memory formation after mild COVID-19. MiXCR, applied by TCRdb to the 5' RACE reads, yields one record per CDR3 protein. The sample has some 200,000 distinct CDR3 sequences, around 8.8% seen once. The sequencing sample was made of PBMCs or a T cell subset sorted from them (not recorded which). All receptors come from a man between 18 and 35 years old who had mild COVID-19 (a few samples of this study predate the infection). Cell type and time point are not known. Each CDR3 is given with its conserved first and last residue. D genes are given only for firm matches. A row's size may be missing; if present it is once, few, many or a size class.

CDR3 protein: CASSQSTSDRTQYF; CDR3 DNA: TGTGCCAGCAGCCAATCGACTAGTGATCGTACGCAGTATTTT; V gene: TRBV4-2; clone size: -; J gene: TRBJ2-3; D gene: -
CDR3 protein: CATSSRGPYEQYF; CDR3 DNA: TGTGCCACCAGCAGCCGGGGCCCCTACGAGCAGTACTTC; V gene: TRBV15; clone size: few; J gene: TRBJ2-7; D gene: -
CDR3 protein: CASTLQRRDTQYF; CDR3 DNA: TGTGCCAGCACCCTTCAACGGAGGGATACGCAGTATTTT; V gene: TRBV12-3/TRBV12-4; clone size: few; J gene: TRBJ2-3; D gene: -
CDR3 protein: CASSLSRTVNTGELFF; CDR3 DNA: TGTGCCAGCAGCCTGTCCAGGACAGTAAACACCGGGGAGCTGTTTTTT; V gene: TRBV6-5; clone size: -; J gene: TRBJ2-2; D gene: -
CDR3 protein: CASSPQTDTQYF; CDR3 DNA: TGTGCCAGCAGCCCCCAGACAGATACGCAGTATTTT; V gene: TRBV7-2; clone size: few; J gene: TRBJ2-3; D gene: -
CDR3 protein: CASSLTGILQYF; CDR3 DNA: TGCGCCAGCAGCTTGACAGGGATCCTACAGTACTTC; V gene: TRBV5-1; clone size: -; J gene: TRBJ2-5; D gene: -
CDR3 protein: CASSQGRGDQPQHF; CDR3 DNA: TGCGCCAGCAGCCAAGGCAGGGGAGATCAGCCCCAGCATTTT; V gene: TRBV4-3; clone size: many; J gene: TRBJ1-5; D gene: -
CDR3 protein: CASSLTRPGELFF; CDR3 DNA: TGTGCCAGCAGTTTAACTAGACCCGGGGAGCTGTTTTTT; V gene: TRBV12-3/TRBV12-4; clone size: few; J gene: TRBJ2-2; D gene: -
CDR3 protein: CASRQGEGQPQHF; CDR3 DNA: TGTGCCAGCAGACAGGGCGAAGGTCAGCCCCAGCATTTT; V gene: TRBV2; clone size: -; J gene: TRBJ1-5; D gene: -
CDR3 protein: CASSYDTGNTEAFF; CDR3 DNA: TGTGCCAGCAGTTACGATACAGGGAACACTGAAGCTTTCTTT; V gene: TRBV6-2/TRBV6-3; clone size: -; J gene: TRBJ1-1; D gene: -
CDR3 protein: CAIKGYNEQFF; CDR3 DNA: TGTGCCATAAAGGGATACAATGAGCAGTTCTTC; V gene: TRBV10-3; clone size: few; J gene: TRBJ2-1; D gene: -
CDR3 protein: CASSGTGVGNTIYF; CDR3 DNA: TGTGCCAGCAGCGGGACAGGGGTCGGAAACACCATATATTTT; V gene: TRBV12-3/TRBV12-4; clone size: many; J gene: TRBJ1-3; D gene: TRBD1